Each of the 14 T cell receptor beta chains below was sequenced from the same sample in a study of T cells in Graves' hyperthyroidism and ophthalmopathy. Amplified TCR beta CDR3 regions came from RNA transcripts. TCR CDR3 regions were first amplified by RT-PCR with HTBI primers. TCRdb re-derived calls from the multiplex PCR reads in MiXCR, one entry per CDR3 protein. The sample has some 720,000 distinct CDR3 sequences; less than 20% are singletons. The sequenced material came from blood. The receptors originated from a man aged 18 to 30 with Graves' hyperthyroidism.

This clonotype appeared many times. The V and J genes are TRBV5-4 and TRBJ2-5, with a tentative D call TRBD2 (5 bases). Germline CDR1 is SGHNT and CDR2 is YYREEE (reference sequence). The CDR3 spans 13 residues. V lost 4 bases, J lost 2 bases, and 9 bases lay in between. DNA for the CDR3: TGTGCCAGCAGCCCGGACTTACAAGAGACCCAGTACTTC. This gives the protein CASSPDLQETQYF. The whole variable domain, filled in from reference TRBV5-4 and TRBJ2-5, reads ETGVTQSPTHLIKTRGQQVTLRCSSQSGHNTVSWYQQALGQGPQFIFQYYREEENGRGNFPPRFSGLQFPNYSSELNVNALELDDSALYLCASSPDLQETQYFGPGTRLLVL.

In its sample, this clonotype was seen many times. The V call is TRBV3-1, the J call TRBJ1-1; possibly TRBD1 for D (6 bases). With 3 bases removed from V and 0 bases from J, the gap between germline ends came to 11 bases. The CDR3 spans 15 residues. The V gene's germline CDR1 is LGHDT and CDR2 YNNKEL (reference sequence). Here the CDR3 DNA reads TGTGCCAGCAGCCAGGACAGCCGTCTGAACACTGAAGCTTTCTTT. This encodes CASSQDSRLNTEAFF.

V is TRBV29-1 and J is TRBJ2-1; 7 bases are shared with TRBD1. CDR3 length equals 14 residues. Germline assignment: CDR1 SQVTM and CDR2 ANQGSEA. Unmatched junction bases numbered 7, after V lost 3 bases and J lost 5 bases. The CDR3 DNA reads TGCAGCGTTGACGGGCAGGGGGTGCACAATGAGCAGTTCTTC. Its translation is CSVDGQGVHNEQFF.

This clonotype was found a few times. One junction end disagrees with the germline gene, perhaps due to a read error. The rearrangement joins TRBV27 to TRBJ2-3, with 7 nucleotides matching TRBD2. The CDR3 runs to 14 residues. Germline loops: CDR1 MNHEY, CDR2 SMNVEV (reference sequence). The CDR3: CASKLAPSTGTQYF. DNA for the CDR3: TGTGCCAGCAAACTAGCGCCCAGCACAGGTACGCAGTATTTT.

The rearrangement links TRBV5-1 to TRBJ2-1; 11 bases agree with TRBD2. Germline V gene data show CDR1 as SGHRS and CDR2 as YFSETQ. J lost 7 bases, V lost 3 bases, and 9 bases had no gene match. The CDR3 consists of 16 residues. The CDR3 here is CASSSLTSGVGNEQFF. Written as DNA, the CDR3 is TGCGCCAGCAGCTCCCTGACTAGCGGGGTGGGGAATGAGCAGTTCTTC.

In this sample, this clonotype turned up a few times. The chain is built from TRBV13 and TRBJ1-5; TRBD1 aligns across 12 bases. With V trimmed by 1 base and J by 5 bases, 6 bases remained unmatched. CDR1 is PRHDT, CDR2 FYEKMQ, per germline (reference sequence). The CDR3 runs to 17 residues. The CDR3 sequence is CASSLAGTGGSHQPQHF. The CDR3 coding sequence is TGTGCCAGCAGCTTAGCCGGGACAGGGGGCTCCCATCAGCCCCAGCATTTT.

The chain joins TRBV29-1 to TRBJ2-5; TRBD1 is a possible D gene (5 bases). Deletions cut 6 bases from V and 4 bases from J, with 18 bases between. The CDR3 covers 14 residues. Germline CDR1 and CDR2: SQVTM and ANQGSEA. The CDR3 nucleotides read TGCAGCGTCCGCGTAGGGGTTAGGACAGAGACCCAGTACTTC. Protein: CSVRVGVRTETQYF.

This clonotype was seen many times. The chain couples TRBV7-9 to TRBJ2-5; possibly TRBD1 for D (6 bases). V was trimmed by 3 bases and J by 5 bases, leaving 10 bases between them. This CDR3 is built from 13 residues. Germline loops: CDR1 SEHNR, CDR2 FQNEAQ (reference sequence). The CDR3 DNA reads TGTGCCAGCAGCTTGGGGGCGGATGAGACCCAGTACTTC. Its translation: CASSLGADETQYF.

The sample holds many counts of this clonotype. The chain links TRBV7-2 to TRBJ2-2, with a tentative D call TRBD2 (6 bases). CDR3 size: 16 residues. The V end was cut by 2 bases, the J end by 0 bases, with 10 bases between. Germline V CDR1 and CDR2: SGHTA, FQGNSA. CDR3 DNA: TGTGCCAGCAGCTTACACGGCGGGACGAACACCGGGGAGCTGTTTTTT. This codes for CASSLHGGTNTGELFF.

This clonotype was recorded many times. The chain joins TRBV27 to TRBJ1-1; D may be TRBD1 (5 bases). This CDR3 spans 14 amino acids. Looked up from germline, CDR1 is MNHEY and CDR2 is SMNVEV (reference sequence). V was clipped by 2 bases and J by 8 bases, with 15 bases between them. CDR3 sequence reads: CASSLGGSGLEAFF. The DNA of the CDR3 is TGTGCCAGCAGTTTAGGGGGGTCAGGGTTGGAAGCTTTCTTT.

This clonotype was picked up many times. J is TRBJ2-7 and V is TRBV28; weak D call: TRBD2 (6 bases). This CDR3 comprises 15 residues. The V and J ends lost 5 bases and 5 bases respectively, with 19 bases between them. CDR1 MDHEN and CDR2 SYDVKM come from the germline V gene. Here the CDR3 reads CASSLRGGAFNEQYF. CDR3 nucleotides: TGTGCCAGCAGTCTACGCGGCGGGGCCTTCAACGAGCAGTACTTC.

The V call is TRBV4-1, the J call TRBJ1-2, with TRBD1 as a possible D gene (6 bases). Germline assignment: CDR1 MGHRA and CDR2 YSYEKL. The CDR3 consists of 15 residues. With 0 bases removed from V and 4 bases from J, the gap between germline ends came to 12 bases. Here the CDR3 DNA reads TGCGCCAGCAGCCAAGAAGCCAGGGGTAGCTATGGCTACACCTTC. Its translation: CASSQEARGSYGYTF.

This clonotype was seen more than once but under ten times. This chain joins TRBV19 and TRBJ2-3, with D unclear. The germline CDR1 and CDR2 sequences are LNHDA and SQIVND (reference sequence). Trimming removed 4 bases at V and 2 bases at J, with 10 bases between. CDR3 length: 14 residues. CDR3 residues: CASSKELYTDTQYF. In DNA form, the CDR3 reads TGTGCCAGTAGTAAGGAGTTGTACACAGATACGCAGTATTTT.

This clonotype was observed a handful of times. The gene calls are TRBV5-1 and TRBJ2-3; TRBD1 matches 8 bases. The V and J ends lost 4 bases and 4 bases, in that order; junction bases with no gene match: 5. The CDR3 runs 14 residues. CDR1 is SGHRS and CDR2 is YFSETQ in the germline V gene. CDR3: CASSLRTGPDTQYF. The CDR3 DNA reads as TGCGCCAGCAGCCTAAGGACAGGGCCAGATACGCAGTATTTT. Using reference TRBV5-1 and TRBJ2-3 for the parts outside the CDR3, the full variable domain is KAGVTQTPRYLIKTRGQQVTLSCSPISGHRSVSWYQQTPGQGLQFLFEYFSETQRNKGNFPGRFSGRQFSNSRSEMNVSTLELGDSALYLCASSLRTGPDTQYFGPGTRLTVL.